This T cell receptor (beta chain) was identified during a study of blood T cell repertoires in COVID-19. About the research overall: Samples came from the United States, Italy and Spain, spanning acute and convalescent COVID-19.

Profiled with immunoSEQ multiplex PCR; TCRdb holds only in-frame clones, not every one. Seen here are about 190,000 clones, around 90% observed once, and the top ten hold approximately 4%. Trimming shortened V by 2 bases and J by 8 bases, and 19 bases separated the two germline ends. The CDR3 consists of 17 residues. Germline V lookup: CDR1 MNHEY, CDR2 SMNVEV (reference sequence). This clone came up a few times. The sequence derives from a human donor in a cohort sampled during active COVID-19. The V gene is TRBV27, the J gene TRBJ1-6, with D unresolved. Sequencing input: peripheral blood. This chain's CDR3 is CASSLSPPVTRDSPLHF. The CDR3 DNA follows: TGTGCCAGCAGTTTAAGCCCCCCTGTGACAAGAGATTCACCCCTCCACTTT.